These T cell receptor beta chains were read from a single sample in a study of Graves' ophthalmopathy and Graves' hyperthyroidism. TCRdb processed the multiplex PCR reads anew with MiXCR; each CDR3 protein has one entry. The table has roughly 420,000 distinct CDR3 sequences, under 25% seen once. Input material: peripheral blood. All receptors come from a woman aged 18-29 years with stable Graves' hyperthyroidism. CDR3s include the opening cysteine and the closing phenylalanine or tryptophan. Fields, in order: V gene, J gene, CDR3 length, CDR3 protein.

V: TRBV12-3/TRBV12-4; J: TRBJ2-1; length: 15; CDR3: CASRMETSDVDEKFF
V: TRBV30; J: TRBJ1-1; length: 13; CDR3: CAWTSNVLTEAFF
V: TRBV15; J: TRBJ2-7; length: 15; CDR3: CATSRPGSGRAEQYF
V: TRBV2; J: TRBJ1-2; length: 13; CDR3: CASRETVVYGYTF
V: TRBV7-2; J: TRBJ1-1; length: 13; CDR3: CASSLAWRDVAFF
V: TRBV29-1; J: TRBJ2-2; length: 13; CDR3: CSVDSVNTGELFF
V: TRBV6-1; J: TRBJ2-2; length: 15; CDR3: CASTPGQGTTGELFF
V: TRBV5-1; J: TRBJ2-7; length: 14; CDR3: CASSSRQGVYEQYF
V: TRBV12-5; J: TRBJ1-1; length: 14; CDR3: CASGPPGRNTEAFF
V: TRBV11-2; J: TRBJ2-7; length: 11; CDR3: CASSFGDEQYF
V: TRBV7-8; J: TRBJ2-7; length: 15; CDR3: CASSLWASANYEQYF